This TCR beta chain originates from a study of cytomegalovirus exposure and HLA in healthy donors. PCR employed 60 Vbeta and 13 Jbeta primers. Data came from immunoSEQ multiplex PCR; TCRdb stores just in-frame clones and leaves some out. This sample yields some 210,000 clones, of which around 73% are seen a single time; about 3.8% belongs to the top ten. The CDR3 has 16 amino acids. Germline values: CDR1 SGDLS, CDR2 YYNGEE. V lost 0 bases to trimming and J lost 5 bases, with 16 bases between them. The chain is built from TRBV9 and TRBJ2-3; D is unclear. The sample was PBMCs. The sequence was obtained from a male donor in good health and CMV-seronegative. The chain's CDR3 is CASSVAANFMQDTQYF. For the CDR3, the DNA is TGTGCCAGCAGCGTAGCAGCGAACTTCATGCAAGATACGCAGTATTTT.